The rows below give T cell receptor beta chains drawn from one sample of a study of TIL therapy for anti-PD-1-resistant metastatic lung cancer. Libraries were prepared by immunoSEQ multiplex PCR; TCRdb keeps only in-frame clonotypes and omits some of them. The sample yields fewer than 40,000 clones, 74% seen once. The sequences come from blood, collected at baseline. All receptors come from a woman between 30 and 79 years old with non-small cell lung cancer. CDR3s include the opening cysteine and the closing phenylalanine or tryptophan. The D gene is left open where the match is weak. Some rows have no size entry. The others give once, few or many, or a class for an expanded clone.

v_gene,j_gene,abundance,d_gene,CDR3nt,CDR3aa
TRBV21-1,TRBJ2-3,.,.,TGTGCCAGCAGGCCGGGCCTAGGGCTAACTAGCACAGATACGCAGTATTTT,CASRPGLGLTSTDTQYF
TRBV18,TRBJ1-5,few,TRBD1,TGTGCCAGCTCAGCAGGACAGGGGTCGGGGCAGCCCCAGCATTTT,CASSAGQGSGQPQHF
TRBV5-4,TRBJ2-5,.,TRBD2,TGTGCCAGCAGCCCGGGGGGGCGCGGGAGTTTAGCGACCCAGTACTTC,CASSPGGRGSLATQYF
TRBV21-1,TRBJ2-3,.,.,TGTGCCAGCCGGGGGGATACGCAGTATTTT,CASRGDTQYF
TRBV5-6,TRBJ1-3,.,.,TGTGCCAGCAGCTCGACAGGCTCTGGAAACACCATATATTTT,CASSSTGSGNTIYF
TRBV5-4,TRBJ2-7,.,.,TGTGCCAGCAGCTTACCTACAGGGATGGGCTCCTACGAGCAGTACTTC,CASSLPTGMGSYEQYF
TRBV9,TRBJ1-1,medium-sized,TRBD1,TGTGCCAGCAGCACCCGGGACAGTATGAACACTGAAGCTTTCTTT,CASSTRDSMNTEAFF
TRBV19,TRBJ2-7,.,.,TGTGCCAGTAGTATAGCCGAGACAGGTGTTTACGAGCAGTACTTC,CASSIAETGVYEQYF
TRBV30,TRBJ2-1,.,.,TGTGCCTGGAGTGATGCTCTGGAGCAGTTCTTC,CAWSDALEQFF
TRBV6-5,TRBJ2-1,.,.,TGTGCCAGCAGTTTCGCAGCCAGTGAGCAGTTCTTC,CASSFAASEQFF
TRBV5-1,TRBJ2-1,.,TRBD2,TGCGCCAGCAGCTTGATAGCGGGAGCCTACAATGAGCAGTTCTTC,CASSLIAGAYNEQFF
TRBV2,TRBJ2-3,once,.,TGTGCCAGCATTCGGCGCGGACGCACAGATACGCAGTATTTT,CASIRRGRTDTQYF
TRBV9,TRBJ1-2,.,TRBD1,TGTGCCAGCAGCGTGGGAGGACAGGGCGTCTATGGCTACACCTTC,CASSVGGQGVYGYTF
TRBV30,TRBJ1-2,.,.,TGTGCCTGGAGGTTCGACAGGACCTATGGCTACACCTTC,CAWRFDRTYGYTF
TRBV4-1,TRBJ2-2,.,TRBD1,TGCGCCAGCAGCTCTAGGACAGGGAACACCGGGGAGCTGTTTTTT,CASSSRTGNTGELFF
TRBV30,TRBJ1-5,.,TRBD1,TGTGCCTGCGGGACAGGCAATCAGCCCCAGCATTTT,CACGTGNQPQHF
TRBV7-8,TRBJ2-7,.,.,TGTGCCAGCAGCGACCTTGGTCCGGTGACTAGGGGCGAGCAGTACTTC,CASSDLGPVTRGEQYF
TRBV5-1,TRBJ2-7,.,.,TGCGCCAGCAGCTTGGTGAGAGACTCCTACGAGCAGTACTTC,CASSLVRDSYEQYF
TRBV6-6,TRBJ1-5,.,TRBD1,TGTGCCAGCAGCCAATTCACAGGGGATCAGCCCCAGCATTTT,CASSQFTGDQPQHF
TRBV4-2,TRBJ2-1,.,.,TGTGCCAGCAGCCGAGAGATCGGGAACTCCTACAATGAGCAGTTCTTC,CASSREIGNSYNEQFF
TRBV12-5,TRBJ2-1,.,TRBD2,TGTGCTAGTGGTATATACAACGGGACTACCAATGAGCAGTTCTTC,CASGIYNGTTNEQFF
TRBV19,TRBJ2-1,.,TRBD1,TGTGCCAGTAGTCCCTCGGGGACAGGGATTAACAATGAGCAGTTCTTC,CASSPSGTGINNEQFF
TRBV7-9,TRBJ1-1,.,TRBD1,TGTGCCAGCAGCTTAGTAATCGGCGGGACAGGCTCTACTGAAGCTTTCTTT,CASSLVIGGTGSTEAFF
TRBV30,TRBJ2-5,.,.,TGTGCCTGGAGTGTAACATCAGAGACCCAGTACTTC,CAWSVTSETQYF
TRBV11-1,TRBJ2-7,few,TRBD1,TGTGCCAGCAGCTTATATCCCGGACAGGCGACCGAGCAGTACTTC,CASSLYPGQATEQYF
TRBV15,TRBJ2-5,.,.,TGTGCCACCAGCAGAGCAGAGACCCAGTACTTC,CATSRAETQYF
TRBV19,TRBJ1-2,few,TRBD1,TGTGCCAGTAGTGGAATCAGGGGGGGCTACACCTTC,CASSGIRGGYTF
TRBV5-1,TRBJ2-5,once,.,TGCGCCAGCAGAAGGCGTGTCGCGGTCCAAGAGACCCAGTACTTC,CASRRRVAVQETQYF
TRBV27,TRBJ2-3,.,TRBD2,TGTGCCAGCAGAAAACCTAGCGGAACCGGAGATACGCAGTATTTT,CASRKPSGTGDTQYF
TRBV5-6,TRBJ2-2,.,TRBD1,TGTGCCAGCAGCCACGGTCTCGACAGGGAATACGGGGAGCTGTTTTTT,CASSHGLDREYGELFF
TRBV10-1,TRBJ2-3,.,.,TGCGCCAGCAGCCCCACTAAGGGCACAGATACGCAGTATTTT,CASSPTKGTDTQYF
TRBV19,TRBJ1-5,few,.,TGTGCCACGGGCCCCCCGGGGGCCCAGCATTTT,CATGPPGAQHF
TRBV5-1,TRBJ1-1,.,.,TGCGCCAGCAGCTTGGTGCCCGGACAGAACACTGAAGCTTTCTTT,CASSLVPGQNTEAFF
TRBV4-2,TRBJ1-2,.,TRBD1,TGTGCCAGCAGCTCAGGGGGCGGTGGTGGCTACACCTTC,CASSSGGGGGYTF